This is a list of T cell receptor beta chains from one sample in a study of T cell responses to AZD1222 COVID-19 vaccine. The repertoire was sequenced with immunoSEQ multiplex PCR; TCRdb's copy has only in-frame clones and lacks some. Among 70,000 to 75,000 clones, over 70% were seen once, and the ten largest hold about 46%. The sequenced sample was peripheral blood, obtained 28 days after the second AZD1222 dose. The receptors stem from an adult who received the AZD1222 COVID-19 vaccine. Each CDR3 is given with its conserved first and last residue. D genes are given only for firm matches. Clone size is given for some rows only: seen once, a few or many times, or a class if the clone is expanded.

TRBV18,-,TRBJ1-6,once,CASSRLEMGNSPLHF,TGTGCCAGCTCCCGACTCGAAATGGGGAATTCACCCCTCCACTTT
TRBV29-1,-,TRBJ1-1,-,CSSGFPEAFF,TGCAGCAGTGGGTTCCCTGAAGCTTTCTTT
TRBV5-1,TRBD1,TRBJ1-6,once,CASSLMGQGANSPLHF,TGCGCCAGCAGCTTGATGGGACAGGGGGCGAATTCACCCCTCCACTTT
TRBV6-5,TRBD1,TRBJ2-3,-,CATRDRGFGDTQYF,TGTGCCACAAGGGACAGGGGTTTCGGGGATACGCAGTATTTT
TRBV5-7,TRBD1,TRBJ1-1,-,CASSKTGGRTEAFF,TGTGCCAGCAGCAAGACAGGGGGCCGCACTGAAGCTTTCTTT
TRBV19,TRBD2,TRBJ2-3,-,CASSIDSRGGGRTDTQYF,TGTGCCAGTAGTATAGACTCGCGGGGGGGTGGTCGCACAGATACGCAGTATTTT
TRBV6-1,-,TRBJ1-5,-,CASSEALGDRVQPQHF,TGTGCCAGCAGTGAAGCGCTCGGGGACCGAGTTCAGCCCCAGCATTTT
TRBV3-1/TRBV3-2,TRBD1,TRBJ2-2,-,CASSQIDTGAGELFF,TGTGCCAGCAGCCAAATCGATACAGGGGCCGGGGAGCTGTTTTTT
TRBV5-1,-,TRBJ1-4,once,CASSLVQAGNNEKLFF,TGCGCCAGCAGCTTGGTCCAGGCAGGAAATAATGAAAAACTGTTTTTT
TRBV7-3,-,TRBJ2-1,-,CASSSTREQFF,TGTGCCAGCAGCTCAACAAGGGAGCAGTTCTTC
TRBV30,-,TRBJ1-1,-,CAWRLYVGTEAFF,TGTGCCTGGAGGCTATATGTGGGCACTGAAGCTTTCTTT
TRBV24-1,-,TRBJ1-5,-,CATSDVWSGPQHF,TGTGCCACCAGTGACGTTTGGTCAGGGCCCCAGCATTTT
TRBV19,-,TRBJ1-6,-,CASSGENRENSPLHF,TGTGCCAGTAGTGGCGAGAACAGAGAAAATTCACCCCTCCACTTT
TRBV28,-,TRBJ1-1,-,CASSLGRGSNTEAFF,TGTGCCAGCAGTTTAGGCAGGGGATCGAACACTGAAGCTTTCTTT
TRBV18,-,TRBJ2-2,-,CASSPEAAGFRTGELFF,TGTGCCAGCTCACCAGAGGCAGCTGGATTCCGCACCGGGGAGCTGTTTTTT
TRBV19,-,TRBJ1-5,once,CASSIRGTRQPQHF,TGTGCCAGTAGTATAAGAGGTACGAGGCAGCCCCAGCATTTT
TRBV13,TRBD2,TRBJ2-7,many,CASSPTSGLTYEQYF,TGTGCCAGCAGCCCGACTAGCGGGCTTACCTACGAGCAGTACTTC
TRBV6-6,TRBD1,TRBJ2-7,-,CASSSLERGGRDRVFYEQYF,TGTGCCAGCAGCAGTCTTGAGCGGGGCGGCCGGGACAGGGTGTTTTACGAGCAGTACTTC
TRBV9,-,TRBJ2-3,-,CASSGGPTDTQYF,TGTGCCAGCAGCGGAGGTCCCACAGATACGCAGTATTTT
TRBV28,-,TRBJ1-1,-,CASSLPQQNTEAFF,TGTGCCAGCAGTTTGCCCCAGCAGAACACTGAAGCTTTCTTT
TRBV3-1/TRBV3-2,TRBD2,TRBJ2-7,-,CASSQDSSGGFRRGEQYF,TGTGCCAGCAGCCAAGATAGTAGCGGGGGGTTTAGGAGAGGCGAGCAGTACTTC
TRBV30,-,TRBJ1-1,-,CAWSPQGLEAFF,TGTGCCTGGAGTCCCCAGGGTCTTGAAGCTTTCTTT
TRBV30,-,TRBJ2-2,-,CAWSLQFGGELFF,TGTGCCTGGAGTTTGCAGTTTGGTGGGGAGCTGTTTTTT
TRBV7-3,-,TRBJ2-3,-,CASSPTTPGTQYF,TGTGCCAGCAGCCCCACGACCCCCGGTACGCAGTATTTT
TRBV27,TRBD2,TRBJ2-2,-,CASSYRPTSGNTGELFF,TGTGCCAGCAGTTACCGACCAACTAGCGGGAACACCGGGGAGCTGTTTTTT
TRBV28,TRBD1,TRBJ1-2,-,CASNAPGQGKNGYTF,TGTGCCAGCAATGCCCCGGGACAGGGAAAGAATGGCTACACCTTC
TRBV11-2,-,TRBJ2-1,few,CASGGDRSSYNEQFF,TGTGCCAGCGGGGGGGACAGGAGCTCCTACAATGAGCAGTTCTTC
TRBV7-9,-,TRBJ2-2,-,CATDSLGTRSGELFF,TGTGCCACGGACTCTCTAGGAACCCGGAGCGGGGAGCTGTTTTTT
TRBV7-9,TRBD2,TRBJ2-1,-,CASSLAGAGGPLDEQFF,TGTGCCAGCAGCTTAGCGGGAGCGGGAGGGCCATTGGATGAGCAGTTCTTC
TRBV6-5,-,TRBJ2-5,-,CASSGSETQYF,TGTGCCAGCAGCGGCAGCGAGACCCAGTACTTC
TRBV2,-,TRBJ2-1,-,CASNNEKGSYNEQFF,TGTGCCAGCAATAATGAGAAAGGGTCCTACAATGAGCAGTTCTTC
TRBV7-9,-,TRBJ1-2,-,CASSLEGLTDGYTF,TGTGCCAGCAGCTTAGAGGGCCTAACGGATGGCTACACCTTC
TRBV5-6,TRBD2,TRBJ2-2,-,CASSLLGGGNTGELFF,TGTGCCAGCAGCTTGCTGGGCGGGGGGAACACCGGGGAGCTGTTTTTT
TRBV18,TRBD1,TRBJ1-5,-,CASSTRLQGGGNQPQHF,TGTGCCAGCTCAACACGACTACAGGGGGGTGGCAATCAGCCCCAGCATTTT
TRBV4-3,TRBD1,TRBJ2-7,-,CASSRDRSAYEQYF,TGCGCCAGCAGTAGGGACAGGTCCGCCTACGAGCAGTACTTC
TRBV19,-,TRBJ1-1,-,CASIPAPRGAEAFF,TGTGCCAGTATCCCCGCGCCCCGGGGGGCTGAAGCTTTCTTT
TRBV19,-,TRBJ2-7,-,CASRMQNSYEQYF,TGTGCCAGTCGAATGCAGAATTCCTACGAGCAGTACTTC
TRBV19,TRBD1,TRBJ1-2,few,CASSIRTGGENGYTF,TGTGCCAGTAGTATAAGGACAGGGGGCGAAAATGGCTACACCTTC
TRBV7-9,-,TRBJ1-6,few,CASSLVGGSPLHF,TGTGCCAGCAGCTTAGTAGGGGGTTCACCCCTCCACTTT
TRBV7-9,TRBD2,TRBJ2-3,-,CASSPGLAGARTDTQYF,TGTGCCAGCAGCCCGGGACTAGCAGGCGCGCGCACAGATACGCAGTATTTT
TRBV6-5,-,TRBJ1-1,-,CASSSDRNTEAFF,TGTGCCAGCAGCAGTGACAGGAACACTGAAGCTTTCTTT
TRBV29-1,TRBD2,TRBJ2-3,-,CSVAGGATDTQYF,TGCAGCGTGGCCGGGGGGGCCACAGATACGCAGTATTTT
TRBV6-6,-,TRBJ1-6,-,CASSSLQPGLNSPLHF,TGTGCCAGCAGCTCCCTCCAACCGGGCTTAAATTCACCCCTCCACTTT